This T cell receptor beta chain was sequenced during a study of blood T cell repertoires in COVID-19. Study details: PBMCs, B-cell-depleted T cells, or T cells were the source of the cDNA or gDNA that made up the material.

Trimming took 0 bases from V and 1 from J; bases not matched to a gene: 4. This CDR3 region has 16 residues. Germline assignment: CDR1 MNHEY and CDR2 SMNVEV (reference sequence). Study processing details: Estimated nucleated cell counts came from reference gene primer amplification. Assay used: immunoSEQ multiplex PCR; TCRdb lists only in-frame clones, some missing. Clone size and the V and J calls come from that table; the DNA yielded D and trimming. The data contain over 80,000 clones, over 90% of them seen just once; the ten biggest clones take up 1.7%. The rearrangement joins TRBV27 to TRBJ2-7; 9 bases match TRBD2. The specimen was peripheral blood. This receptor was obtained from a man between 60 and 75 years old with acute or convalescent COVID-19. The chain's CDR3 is CASSLSTSGLSYEQYF. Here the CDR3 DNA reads TGTGCCAGCAGTTTATCCACTAGCGGGCTTTCCTACGAGCAGTACTTC.